This TCR beta chain was identified during a study of identical twins. One entry per CDR3 protein results from TCRdb running MiXCR on the 5' RACE reads. The top ten clones hold approximately 0.5% of a sample with hundreds of thousands of distinct CDR3 sequences, around 20% of them seen once. All donors were healthy Caucasians. To note about this clonotype: Its antigen remains unknown.

Unmatched junction bases numbered 8, after V lost 1 base and J lost 8 bases. The germline gives CDR1 DFQATT, CDR2 SNEGSKA (reference sequence). The CDR3 length is 16 residues. Broader study findings: Abundant beta clonotypes from cord blood bore fewer insertions; memory repertoires lacked this pattern. Models underestimated how often monozygotic twins shared out-of-frame TCR alpha.

A further study also used this sample, focusing on yellow fever vaccine responses in identical twins.

Sequenced sample: CD4+ T cells sorted from blood. The TCR originated in a woman younger than 30 in good health. The rearrangement uses TRBV20-1 and TRBJ1-6; the match to TRBD1 covers 10 bases. CDR3 region: CSARVRAGQGYSPLHF. Here the CDR3 DNA reads TGCAGTGCTAGAGTCCGGGCGGGACAGGGGTATTCACCCCTCCACTTT.